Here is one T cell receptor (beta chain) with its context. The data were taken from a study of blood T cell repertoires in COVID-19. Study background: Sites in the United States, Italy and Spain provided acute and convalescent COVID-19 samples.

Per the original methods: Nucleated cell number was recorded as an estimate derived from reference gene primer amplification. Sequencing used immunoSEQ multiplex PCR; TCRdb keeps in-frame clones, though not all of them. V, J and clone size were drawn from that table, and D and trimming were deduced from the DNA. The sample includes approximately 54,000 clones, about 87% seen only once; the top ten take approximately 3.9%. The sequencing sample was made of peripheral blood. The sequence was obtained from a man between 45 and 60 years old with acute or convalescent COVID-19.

The CDR3 DNA sequence: TGTGCCAGCGGCCCGACTTGGGGGGGATACATATATTTT. Amino acid sequence: CASGPTWGGYIYF. This chain connects TRBV27 to TRBJ1-3; a possible D gene is TRBD1 (5 bases). Germline CDR1 and CDR2: MNHEY and SMNVEV (reference sequence). Trimming pared 8 bases from V and 12 bases from J, leaving 20 bases between. This CDR3 comprises 13 residues.